This record looks at one T cell receptor beta chain sequence and its context. The length of the CDR3 is 16 residues. Between the trimmed V and J ends, which lost 2 bases and 3 bases, there was a span of 14 bases. Germline CDR1 reads MDHEN; CDR2 reads SYDVKM. This sample stems from a study of blood T cell repertoires in COVID-19. Sequencing was performed with immunoSEQ multiplex PCR; in TCRdb, only in-frame clones are kept and a portion is missing. The sample shows approximately 350,000 clones, 89% of them seen only once. The receptor's source is a woman aged 25 to 39 with COVID-19, enrolled during active disease. Sequenced: peripheral blood. The chain combines TRBV28 with TRBJ1-3, with D possibly matching TRBD1 (5 bases). CDR3 in amino acids: CASSLDSLYLGNTIYF. The CDR3 coding sequence is TGTGCCAGCAGTTTAGACAGCCTCTACCTTGGAAACACCATATATTTT. Drawing the rest from reference TRBV28 and TRBJ1-3, the complete variable domain is DVKVTQSSRYLVKRTGEKVFLECVQDMDHENMFWYRQDPGLGLRLIYFSYDVKMKEKGDIPEGYSVSREKKERFSLILESASTNQTSMYLCASSLDSLYLGNTIYFGEGSWLTVV.